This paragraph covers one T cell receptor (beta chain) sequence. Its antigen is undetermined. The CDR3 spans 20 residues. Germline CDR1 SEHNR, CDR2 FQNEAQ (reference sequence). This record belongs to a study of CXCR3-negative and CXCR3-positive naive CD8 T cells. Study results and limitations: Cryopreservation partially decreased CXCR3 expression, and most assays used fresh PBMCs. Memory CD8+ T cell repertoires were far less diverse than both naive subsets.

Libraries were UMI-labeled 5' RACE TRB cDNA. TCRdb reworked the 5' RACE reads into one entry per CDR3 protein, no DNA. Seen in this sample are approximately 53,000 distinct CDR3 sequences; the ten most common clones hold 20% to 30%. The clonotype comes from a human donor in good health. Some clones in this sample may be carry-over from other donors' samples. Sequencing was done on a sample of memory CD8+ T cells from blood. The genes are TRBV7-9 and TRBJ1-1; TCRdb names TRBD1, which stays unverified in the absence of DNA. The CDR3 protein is CASSLVLSDWGQTGGTEAFF.